This passage covers 30 T cell receptor beta chains from one sample sequenced in a study of glioma-infiltrating T cells after dendritic cell vaccination. TCRdb keeps only in-frame clones here, not all; method: immunoSEQ multiplex PCR. This table holds fewer than 85,000 clones, about 87% found once. The starting material was blood, obtained before dendritic cell vaccination. The receptors here all came from a human donor with glioblastoma.

The rearrangement links TRBV21-1 to TRBJ1-5. TRBV21-1 corresponds to a pseudogene. The CDR3 has 15 amino acids. DNA for the CDR3: TGTGCCAGCAGCAAAGAGGCTCGGGGAAATCAGCCCCAGCATTTT. It specifies CASSKEARGNQPQHF.

This clone was detected only a few times. The chain combines TRBV9 with TRBJ2-5; TRBD2 might be the D (6 bases). The CDR3 runs to 13 residues. Trimming shortened V by 1 base and J by 7 bases, and 11 bases separated the two germline ends. CDR1 SGDLS and CDR2 YYNGEE come from the germline V gene. CDR3 protein: CASSVRGEGTQYF. Here the CDR3 DNA reads TGTGCCAGCAGCGTACGCGGGGAAGGGACCCAGTACTTC.

V is TRBV5-1 and J is TRBJ1-4; the match to TRBD1 covers 7 bases. J was trimmed by 8 bases and V by 4 bases; bases with no gene match: 8. Germline-derived CDR1 and CDR2 are SGHRS and YFSETQ. This CDR3 has 14 residues. The CDR3 DNA sequence: TGCGCCAGCAGCGTAGGACAGGTTGGAGAAAAACTGTTTTTT. Translated, it gives CASSVGQVGEKLFF.

The chain recombines TRBV18 with TRBJ1-2; TRBD1 matches at 7 bases. With V trimmed by 6 bases and J by 1 base, 5 bases remained unmatched. The CDR3 is made up of 14 amino acids. Germline CDR1 reads KGHSH; CDR2 reads LQKENI. This chain's CDR3 is CASSPGTVNYGYTF. For the CDR3, the DNA is TGTGCCAGCTCGCCTGGGACAGTTAACTATGGCTACACCTTC.

The chain couples TRBV18 to TRBJ2-2; D is perhaps TRBD1 (5 bases). Looked up from germline, CDR1 is KGHSH and CDR2 is LQKENI. The CDR3 runs to 16 residues. The V end lost 3 bases, the J end lost 6 bases, and 17 bases lay between the germline ends. The CDR3 sequence is CASSPVGARSAGELFF. Here the CDR3 DNA reads TGTGCCAGCTCACCGGTTGGGGCCCGGAGCGCCGGGGAGCTGTTTTTT.

V usage is TRBV19 and J usage is TRBJ2-7; D is perhaps TRBD2 (6 bases). This CDR3 region has 14 residues. Germline V lookup: CDR1 LNHDA, CDR2 SQIVND (reference sequence). V was shortened by 8 bases and J by 2 bases, with 16 bases between the two germline ends. The CDR3 reads CASSWGREAYEQYF. The CDR3 DNA sequence: TGTGCCAGTTCCTGGGGCAGGGAGGCCTACGAGCAGTACTTC.

This chain connects TRBV19 to TRBJ2-1; 7 nucleotides line up with TRBD2. The germline V gene has CDR1 LNHDA and CDR2 SQIVND (reference sequence). The CDR3 is 14 amino acids. Trimming cost V 3 bases and J 3 bases; bases outside gene matches: 2. CDR3 DNA sequence: TGTGCCAGTAGTATGTTAGCGGGCTACAATGAGCAGTTCTTC. Amino acid sequence: CASSMLAGYNEQFF. The variable domain in full, completed from reference TRBV19 and TRBJ2-1, reads DGGITQSPKYLFRKEGQNVTLSCEQNLNHDAMYWYRQDPGQGLRLIYYSQIVNDFQKGDIAEGYSVSREKKESFPLTVTSAQKNPTAFYLCASSMLAGYNEQFFGPGTRLTVL.

V gene TRBV5-6 combines with J gene TRBJ2-1; D perhaps matches TRBD2 (6 bases). The V end lost 7 bases, the J end lost 3 bases, and 23 bases lay between the germline ends. Germline CDR1 reads SGHDT; CDR2 reads YYEEEE. CDR3 length: 17 amino acids. This CDR3 reads CASAKMVGLTFYNEQFF. CDR3 nucleotides: TGTGCCAGCGCCAAAATGGTGGGACTGACCTTCTACAATGAGCAGTTCTTC.

The chain recombines TRBV9 with TRBJ2-7; maybe TRBD2 (5 bases). V lost 2 bases to trimming and J lost 0 bases, with 12 bases between them. Germline values: CDR1 SGDLS, CDR2 YYNGEE. CDR3 length: 15 residues. CDR3 sequence: CASSVGSVSSYEQYF. CDR3 DNA sequence: TGTGCCAGCAGCGTGGGTAGCGTGAGCTCCTACGAGCAGTACTTC.

V and J are TRBV5-4 and TRBJ2-7; 14 bases fit TRBD2. V lost 3 bases, J lost 4 bases, and 6 bases stayed unmatched. Germline CDR1 reads SGHNT; CDR2 reads YYREEE (reference sequence). The CDR3 extends over 16 amino acids. The CDR3 bases are TGTGCCAGCAGCTCCCCCGGGACTAGCGGGAGATACGAGCAGTACTTC. The encoded protein is CASSSPGTSGRYEQYF.

CDR3 DNA: TGCGCCAGCAGTTATTCCGGGACAGGGGATTCACCCCTCCACTTT. Encoded protein: CASSYSGTGDSPLHF. The rearrangement links TRBV5-1 to TRBJ1-6, with TRBD1 matching 10 bases. Germline V lookup: CDR1 SGHRS, CDR2 YFSETQ. J lost 8 bases, V lost 5 bases, and 7 bases had no gene match. There are 15 residues in the CDR3.

The V call is TRBV12-1, the J call TRBJ1-5; the D call of TRBD1 is as the table states it, not checked on the DNA. TRBV12-1 is marked as a pseudogene. The CDR3 is made up of 22 amino acids. CDR3 in DNA: TGTGCCAGCAGCTCCTCGATGACAGGCGCAGGCCAAACCGAGGGTTCCAATCAGCCCCAGCATTTT. It codes for CASSSSMTGAGQTEGSNQPQHF.

V usage is TRBV10-3 and J usage is TRBJ1-2, with D possibly TRBD1 on 6 matching bases. Germline lookup yields CDR1 ENHRY and CDR2 SYGVKD. V was cut by 3 bases and J by 6 bases, with 11 bases left in between. The CDR3 is 13 residues long. CDR3 DNA sequence: TGTGCCATCAGTGAACAGGGAGAGAATGGCTACACCTTC. Translated, it gives CAISEQGENGYTF.

CDR3 bases: TGTGCCAGCAGTGGACAGGGGGCGAATCATCCCTACGAGCAGTACTTC. Its translation is CASSGQGANHPYEQYF. The chain couples TRBV27 to TRBJ2-7, with TRBD1 matching over 11 bases. There are 16 residues in the CDR3. The germline V gene has CDR1 MNHEY and CDR2 SMNVEV (reference sequence). The trim removed 5 bases at V and 2 bases at J, leaving 8 bases unmatched.

In this sample, this clone turned up a few times. CDR3 region: CASSRISGGEETQYF. In DNA form, the CDR3 reads TGTGCCAGCAGTCGAATAAGCGGGGGTGAAGAGACCCAGTACTTC. The rearrangement links TRBV2 to TRBJ2-5; 8 nucleotides align to TRBD2. V lost 5 bases and J lost 3; bases outside the gene matches: 8. Germline V gives CDR1 SNHLY, CDR2 FYNNEI. This CDR3 has 15 amino acids.

This clone has a handful of counts. This chain connects TRBV12-5 to TRBJ1-1; D uncertain. The CDR3 runs 12 residues. V was shortened by 7 bases and J by 7 bases, with 13 bases between the two germline ends. In germline, CDR1 is LGHNT, CDR2 FRNRAP. CDR3 amino acids: CASVREGYEAFF. In nucleotides, the CDR3 is TGTGCTAGTGTTAGGGAGGGCTATGAAGCTTTCTTT. The full variable domain, in which reference TRBV12-5 and TRBJ1-1 provide the parts outside the CDR3, is DARVTQTPRHKVTEMGQEVTMRCQPILGHNTVFWYRQTMMQGLELLAYFRNRAPLDDSGMPKDRFSAEMPDATLATLKIQPSEPRDSAVYFCASVREGYEAFFGQGTRLTVV.

J is TRBJ1-5 and V is TRBV11-2, with D possibly being TRBD1 (6 bases). CDR1 SGHAT and CDR2 FQNNGV come from the germline V gene. There are 15 residues in the CDR3. V was shortened by 2 bases and J by 0 bases, with 8 bases between the two germline ends. The CDR3 spells CASSLQGYSNQPQHF. CDR3 bases: TGTGCCAGCAGCTTACAGGGGTATAGCAATCAGCCCCAGCATTTT.

This chain connects TRBV14 to TRBJ2-3, with D perhaps TRBD1 (5 bases). The CDR3 extends over 12 amino acids. CDR1 and CDR2 (germline): SGHDN, FVKESK. Between the trimmed V and J ends, which lost 4 bases and 5 bases, there was a span of 7 bases. The CDR3 spells CASSPGRDTQYF. The CDR3 nucleotides read TGTGCCAGCAGCCCAGGGCGAGATACGCAGTATTTT.

The chain has TRBV19 and TRBJ1-2; TRBD1 is a possible D gene (5 bases). The CDR3 loop spans 13 amino acids. V lost 3 bases to trimming and J lost 8 bases, with 13 bases between them. Germline V CDR1 and CDR2: LNHDA, SQIVND (reference sequence). The CDR3 nucleotides read TGTGCCAGTAGTATCGATTGGGGGGTAGGCTACACCTTC. Translation: CASSIDWGVGYTF.

The rearrangement links TRBV20-1 to TRBJ2-1; 7 bases are a match to TRBD2. This CDR3 region has 11 residues. Germline CDR1 and CDR2: DFQATT and SNEGSKA (reference sequence). V gave up 5 bases and J gave up 7 bases; unmatched junction bases: 2. CDR3 in amino acids: CSARRGNEQFF. The CDR3 nucleotides read TGCAGTGCTCGGCGGGGGAATGAGCAGTTCTTC.

The genes are TRBV5-4 and TRBJ2-3, with 9 positions matching TRBD2. J was trimmed by 4 bases and V by 1 base; bases with no gene match: 7. CDR1 and CDR2 (germline): SGHNT, YYREEE (reference sequence). The CDR3 has 16 amino acids. CDR3 protein: CASSLKAGGDADTQYF. CDR3 in DNA: TGTGCCAGCAGCTTGAAGGCGGGAGGGGATGCAGATACGCAGTATTTT. The full variable domain, its missing parts supplied by reference TRBV5-4 and TRBJ2-3, is ETGVTQSPTHLIKTRGQQVTLRCSSQSGHNTVSWYQQALGQGPQFIFQYYREEENGRGNFPPRFSGLQFPNYSSELNVNALELDDSALYLCASSLKAGGDADTQYFGPGTRLTVL.

V usage is TRBV5-1 and J usage is TRBJ2-5; D possibly corresponds to TRBD2 (5 bases). Between the trimmed V and J ends, which lost 4 bases and 2 bases, there was a span of 9 bases. Germline CDR1 and CDR2: SGHRS and YFSETQ. CDR3 length: 13 amino acids. The CDR3 sequence is CASSTGIQETQYF. CDR3 nucleotides: TGCGCCAGCAGCACCGGGATTCAAGAGACCCAGTACTTC. Variable domain in full (rest from reference TRBV5-1 and TRBJ2-5): KAGVTQTPRYLIKTRGQQVTLSCSPISGHRSVSWYQQTPGQGLQFLFEYFSETQRNKGNFPGRFSGRQFSNSRSEMNVSTLELGDSALYLCASSTGIQETQYFGPGTRLLVL.

The chain employs TRBV30 and TRBJ2-3; perhaps TRBD1 as D (5 bases). CDR1 is GTSNPN, CDR2 SVGIG, per germline (reference sequence). The length of the CDR3 is 15 residues. V lost 0 bases and J 2 bases, leaving 12 bases between the germline ends. The chain's CDR3 is CAWSVGAAITDTQYF. The CDR3 nucleotides read TGTGCCTGGAGTGTAGGGGCAGCCATCACAGATACGCAGTATTTT.

The V and J genes are TRBV5-6 and TRBJ2-7, with D tentatively TRBD2 (5 bases). The CDR3 covers 12 residues. The V gene lost 0 bases and the J gene lost 5 bases, with 6 bases spanning the gap. The germline CDR1 and CDR2 sequences are SGHDT and YYEEEE. The CDR3, as DNA: TGTGCCAGCAGCTTGGTCGGGGACGAGCAGTACTTC. It translates to CASSLVGDEQYF.

This clone was seen only once. The chain links TRBV6-1 to TRBJ2-1, with D hard to call. The germline CDR1 and CDR2 sequences are MNHNS and SASEGT. This CDR3 comprises 15 residues. The V gene lost 2 bases and the J gene lost 1 base, with 9 bases spanning the gap. CDR3 DNA sequence: TGTGCCAGCAGTGAATTGACTGATTCCTACAATGAGCAGTTCTTC. As protein: CASSELTDSYNEQFF.

J is TRBJ2-5 and V is TRBV7-2; TRBD2 aligns across 11 bases. V lost 4 bases and J lost 4; bases outside the gene matches: 2. CDR1 and CDR2 (germline): SGHTA, FQGNSA. The length of the CDR3 is 14 residues. The CDR3 region is CASSYLAGGETQYF. The CDR3 bases are TGTGCCAGCAGCTACCTAGCGGGGGGAGAGACCCAGTACTTC.

V usage is TRBV5-1 and J usage is TRBJ1-2; D perhaps matches TRBD1 (5 bases). This CDR3 region has 15 residues. Trimming cost V 0 bases and J 4 bases, with 13 bases left between them. CDR1 SGHRS and CDR2 YFSETQ come from the germline V gene. The CDR3 loop is CASSLEPGGVYGYTF. The CDR3 coding sequence is TGCGCCAGCAGCTTGGAACCGGGGGGGGTCTATGGCTACACCTTC.

CDR3 in DNA: TGTGCCAGCAGTTTGACCTCAGGGGGCTTATTTGAAAAACTGTTTTTT. This encodes CASSLTSGGLFEKLFF. This chain joins TRBV27 and TRBJ1-4; the match to TRBD1 covers 8 bases. Per germline, CDR1 MNHEY and CDR2 SMNVEV (reference sequence). Trimming took 3 bases from V and 7 from J; bases not matched to a gene: 10. CDR3 length: 16 amino acids.

The V gene is TRBV19, the J gene TRBJ1-2; tentatively, D is TRBD1 (5 bases). V was trimmed by 7 bases and J by 4 bases, leaving 16 bases between them. The CDR3 sequence is 14 residues long. In germline, CDR1 is LNHDA, CDR2 SQIVND (reference sequence). Written as DNA, the CDR3 is TGTGCCAGTATTCCCAGCGGGGCGGTCTATGGCTACACCTTC. It specifies CASIPSGAVYGYTF.

J is TRBJ2-3 and V is TRBV7-2; 8 bases map to TRBD1. CDR1 and CDR2 from the germline V gene are SGHTA and FQGNSA. V lost 3 bases and J lost 3; bases outside the gene matches: 5. The CDR3 loop spans 15 amino acids. CDR3 protein: CASSFQTGGTDTQYF. The CDR3 nucleotides are TGTGCCAGCAGCTTTCAAACAGGGGGGACAGATACGCAGTATTTT. Looking up the rest from reference TRBV7-2 and TRBJ2-3 gives the full variable domain: GAGVSQSPSNKVTEKGKDVELRCDPISGHTALYWYRQSLGQGLEFLIYFQGNSAPDKSGLPSDRFSAERTGGSVSTLTIQRTQQEDSAVYLCASSFQTGGTDTQYFGPGTRLTVL.